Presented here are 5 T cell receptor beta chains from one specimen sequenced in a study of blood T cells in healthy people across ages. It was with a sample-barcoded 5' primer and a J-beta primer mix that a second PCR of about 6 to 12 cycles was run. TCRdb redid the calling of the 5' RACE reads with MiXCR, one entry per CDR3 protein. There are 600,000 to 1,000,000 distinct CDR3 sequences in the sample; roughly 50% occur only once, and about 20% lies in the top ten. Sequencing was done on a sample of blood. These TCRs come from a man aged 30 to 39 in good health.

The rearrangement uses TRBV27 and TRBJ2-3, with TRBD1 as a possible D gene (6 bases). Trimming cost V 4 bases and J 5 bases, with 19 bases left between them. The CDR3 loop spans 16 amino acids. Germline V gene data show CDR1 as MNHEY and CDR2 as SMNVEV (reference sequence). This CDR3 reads CASSSRQSQGIDTQYF. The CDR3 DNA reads TGTGCCAGCAGTTCCAGACAATCACAGGGAATAGATACGCAGTATTTT.

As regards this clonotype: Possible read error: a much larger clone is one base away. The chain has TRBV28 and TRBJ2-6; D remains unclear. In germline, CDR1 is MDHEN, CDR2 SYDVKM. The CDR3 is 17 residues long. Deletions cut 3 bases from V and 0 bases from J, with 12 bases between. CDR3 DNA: TGTGCCAGCAGTTTCTGGGCCGACGACTCTGGGGCCAACGTCCTGACTTTC. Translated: CASSFWADDSGANVLTF.

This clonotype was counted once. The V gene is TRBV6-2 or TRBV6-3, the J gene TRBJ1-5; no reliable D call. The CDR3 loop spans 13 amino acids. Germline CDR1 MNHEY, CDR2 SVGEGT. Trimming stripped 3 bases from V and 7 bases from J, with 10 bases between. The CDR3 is CASSYTGRQPQHF. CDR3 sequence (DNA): TGTGCCAGCAGTTATACGGGGAGGCAGCCCCAGCATTTT.

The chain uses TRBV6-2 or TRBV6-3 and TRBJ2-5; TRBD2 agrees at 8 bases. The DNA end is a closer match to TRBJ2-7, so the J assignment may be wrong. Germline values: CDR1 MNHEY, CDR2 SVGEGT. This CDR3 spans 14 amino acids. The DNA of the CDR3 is TGTGCCAGCAGGCGAACGGGAGGGCTCATCGAGCAGTACTTC. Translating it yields CASRRTGGLIEQYF.

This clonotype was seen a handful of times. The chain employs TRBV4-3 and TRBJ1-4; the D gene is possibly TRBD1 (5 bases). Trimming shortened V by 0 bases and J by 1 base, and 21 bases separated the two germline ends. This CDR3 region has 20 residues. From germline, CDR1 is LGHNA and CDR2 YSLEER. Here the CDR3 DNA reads TGCGCCAGCAGCCAAGATGTGATCTCAGGGATCGATCGAACTAATGAAAAACTGTTTTTT. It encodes CASSQDVISGIDRTNEKLFF.